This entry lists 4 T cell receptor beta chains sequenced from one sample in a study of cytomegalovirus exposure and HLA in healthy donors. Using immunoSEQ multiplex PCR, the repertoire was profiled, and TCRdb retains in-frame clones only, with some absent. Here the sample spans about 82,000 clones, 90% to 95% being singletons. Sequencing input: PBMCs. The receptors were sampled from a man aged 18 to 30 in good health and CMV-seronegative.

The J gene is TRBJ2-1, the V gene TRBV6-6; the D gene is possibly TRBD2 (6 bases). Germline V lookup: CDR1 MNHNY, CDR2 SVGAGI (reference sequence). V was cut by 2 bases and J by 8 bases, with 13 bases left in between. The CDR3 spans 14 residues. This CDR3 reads CASSYGGVGDEQFF. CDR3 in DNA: TGTGCCAGCAGTTACGGAGGGGTAGGAGATGAGCAGTTCTTC.

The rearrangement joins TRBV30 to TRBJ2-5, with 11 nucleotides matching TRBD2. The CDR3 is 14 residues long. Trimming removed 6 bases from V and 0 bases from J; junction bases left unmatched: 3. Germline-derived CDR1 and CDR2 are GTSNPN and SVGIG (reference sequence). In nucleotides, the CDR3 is TGTGCCTGCGGACTAGCGGGTAACCAAGAGACCCAGTACTTC. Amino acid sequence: CACGLAGNQETQYF.

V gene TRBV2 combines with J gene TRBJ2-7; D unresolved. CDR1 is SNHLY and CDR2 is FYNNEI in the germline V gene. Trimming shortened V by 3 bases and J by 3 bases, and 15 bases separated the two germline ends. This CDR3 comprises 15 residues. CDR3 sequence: CASSEKQKPYYEQYF. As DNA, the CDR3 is TGTGCCAGCAGTGAGAAACAGAAACCATACTACGAGCAGTACTTC.

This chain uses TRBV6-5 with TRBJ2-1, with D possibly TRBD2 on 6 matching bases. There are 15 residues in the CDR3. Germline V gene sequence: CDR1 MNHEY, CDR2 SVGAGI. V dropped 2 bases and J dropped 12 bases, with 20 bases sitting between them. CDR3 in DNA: TGTGCCAGCAGTTACAGGGTAGCGGAGCCCTCCGGGCAGTTCTTC. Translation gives CASSYRVAEPSGQFF.